The rows below give T cell receptor beta chains drawn from one sample of a study of graft-versus-host responses after intestinal transplantation. Here immunoSEQ multiplex PCR was the method, and the copy in TCRdb shows in-frame clones only, minus some. The repertoire holds 20,000 to 25,000 clones, with approximately 46% as singletons. The material was alloreactive CD4+ T cells from a mixed lymphocyte reaction culture, obtained before intestinal transplant. These receptors all come from a human patient who received an intestinal transplant. CDR3s include the opening cysteine and the closing phenylalanine or tryptophan. The D gene is left open where the match is weak. Only some rows state a clone size, as once, few, many or a class for expanded clones.

d_call j_call clone_size v_call cdr3_aa cdr3_nt
TRBD2 TRBJ2-1 NA TRBV4-1 CASSLREGLAMSEQFF TGCGCCAGCAGCCTACGGGAGGGACTAGCGATGAGTGAGCAGTTCTTC
TRBD1 TRBJ1-1 NA TRBV6-5 CASRLYRGGTEAFF TGTGCCAGCAGGCTATACAGGGGTGGAACTGAAGCTTTCTTT
NA TRBJ1-1 NA TRBV19 CASSQTRRAFF TGTGCCAGTAGTCAGACTAGGAGAGCTTTCTTT
NA TRBJ2-7 NA TRBV11-1 CASSEISREQYF TGTGCCAGCAGCGAGATTAGTCGCGAGCAGTACTTC
TRBD2 TRBJ2-2 NA TRBV7-2 CASSLAGGGIGELFF TGTGCCAGCAGCTTAGCGGGGGGGGGTATCGGGGAGCTGTTTTTT
TRBD2 TRBJ2-5 NA TRBV5-1 CASSLGGLAGDQETQYF TGCGCCAGCAGCTTGGGTGGACTAGCGGGGGACCAAGAGACCCAGTACTTC
TRBD2 TRBJ2-2 NA TRBV7-3 CASSAHTGGGQTGELFF TGTGCCAGCAGCGCCCACACGGGGGGAGGTCAGACCGGGGAGCTGTTTTTT
NA TRBJ1-4 few TRBV5-5 CASSPAAMAEKLFF TGTGCCAGCAGCCCAGCGGCCATGGCTGAAAAACTGTTTTTT
NA TRBJ2-1 NA TRBV7-2 CASSPGGGGTPPYNEQFF TGTGCCAGCAGCCCAGGAGGGGGGGGGACGCCCCCCTACAATGAGCAGTTCTTC
NA TRBJ1-1 NA TRBV11-2 CASSLQPGGAFF TGTGCCAGCAGCTTACAACCCGGGGGAGCTTTCTTT
NA TRBJ2-5 few TRBV7-9 CASSPRQAQETQYF TGTGCCAGCAGCCCCAGACAGGCCCAAGAGACCCAGTACTTC
NA TRBJ1-5 NA TRBV21-1 CASRGRDTKRGQPQHF TGTGCCAGCAGGGGCCGGGACACTAAAAGGGGTCAGCCCCAGCATTTT
NA TRBJ2-5 NA TRBV5-6 CASSLAGGETQYF TGTGCCAGCAGCTTGGCAGGGGGGGAGACCCAGTACTTC
TRBD1 TRBJ2-2 NA TRBV23-1 CASSQRADRADTGELFF TGCGCCAGCAGTCAGCGTGCGGACAGGGCGGACACCGGGGAGCTGTTTTTT
TRBD1 TRBJ2-1 NA TRBV2 CASRETGVREQFF TGTGCCAGCAGGGAAACAGGGGTGAGGGAGCAGTTCTTC
NA TRBJ1-1 NA TRBV13 CASSAGGTEAFF TGTGCCAGCAGCGCGGGGGGCACTGAAGCTTTCTTT
NA TRBJ2-7 NA TRBV7-3 CASSLRAMPYEQYF TGTGCCAGCAGCTTAAGGGCCATGCCCTACGAGCAGTACTTC
TRBD2 TRBJ2-1 few TRBV7-9 CATLAGGYNEQFF TGTGCCACACTAGCGGGGGGGTACAATGAGCAGTTCTTC
TRBD2 TRBJ2-1 NA TRBV5-1 CASSLEASGGAGEQFF TGCGCCAGCAGCTTGGAGGCTAGCGGGGGGGCAGGGGAGCAGTTCTTC
NA TRBJ2-4 NA TRBV6-1 CASRRLGAKNIQYF TGTGCCAGCAGGCGGCTTGGGGCCAAAAACATTCAGTACTTC
NA TRBJ2-3 few TRBV7-3 CASTLSRFRGAVGDTQYF TGTGCCAGCACCCTTTCCCGCTTCCGGGGGGCGGTGGGAGATACGCAGTATTTT
NA TRBJ1-1 NA TRBV10-3 CAISDLLRVNTEAFF TGTGCCATCAGTGACCTACTGAGGGTGAACACTGAAGCTTTCTTT
NA TRBJ2-4 NA TRBV21-1 CASSTTNRVLAKNIQYF TGTGCCAGCAGCACTACTAACAGGGTGCTAGCCAAAAACATTCAGTACTTC
NA TRBJ1-4 NA TRBV21-1 CARRAGPTNEKLFF TGTGCCAGACGGGCGGGCCCAACTAATGAAAAACTGTTTTTT